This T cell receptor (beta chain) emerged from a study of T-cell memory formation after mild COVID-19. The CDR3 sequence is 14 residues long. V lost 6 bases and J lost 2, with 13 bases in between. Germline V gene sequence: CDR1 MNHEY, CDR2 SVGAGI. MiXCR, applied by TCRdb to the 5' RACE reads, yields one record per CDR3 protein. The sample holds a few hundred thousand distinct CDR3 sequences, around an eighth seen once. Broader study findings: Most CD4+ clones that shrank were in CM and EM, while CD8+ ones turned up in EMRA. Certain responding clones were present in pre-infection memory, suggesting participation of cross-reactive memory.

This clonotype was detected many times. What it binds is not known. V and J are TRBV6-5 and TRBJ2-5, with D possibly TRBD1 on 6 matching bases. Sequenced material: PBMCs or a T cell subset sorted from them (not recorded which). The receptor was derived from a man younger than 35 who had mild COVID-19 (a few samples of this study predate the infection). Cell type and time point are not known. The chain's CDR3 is CASSPGQFQETQYF. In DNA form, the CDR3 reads TGTGCCAGCAGCCCAGGACAGTTTCAAGAGACCCAGTACTTC.